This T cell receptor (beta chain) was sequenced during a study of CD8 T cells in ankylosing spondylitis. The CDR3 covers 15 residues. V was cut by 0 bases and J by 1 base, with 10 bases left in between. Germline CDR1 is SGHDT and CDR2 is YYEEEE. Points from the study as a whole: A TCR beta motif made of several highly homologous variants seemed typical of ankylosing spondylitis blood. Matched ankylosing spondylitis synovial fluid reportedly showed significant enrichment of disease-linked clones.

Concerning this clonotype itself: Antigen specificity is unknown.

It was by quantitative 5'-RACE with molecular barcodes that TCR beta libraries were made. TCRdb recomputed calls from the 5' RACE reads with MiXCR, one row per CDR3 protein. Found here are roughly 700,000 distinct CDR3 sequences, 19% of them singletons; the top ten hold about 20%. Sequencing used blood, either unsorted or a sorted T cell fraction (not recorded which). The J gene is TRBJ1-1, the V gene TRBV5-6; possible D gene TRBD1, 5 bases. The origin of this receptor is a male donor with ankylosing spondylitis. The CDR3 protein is CASSLEQGWNTEAFF. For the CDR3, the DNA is TGTGCCAGCAGCTTGGAGCAGGGTTGGAACACTGAAGCTTTCTTT.